A single sample is the source of the 32 T cell receptor beta chains below, sequenced in a study of Graves' ophthalmopathy and Graves' hyperthyroidism. Amplifying from RNA transcripts, the study obtained TCR beta CDR3 regions. A first-round RT-PCR used HTBI primers, followed by a second-round multiplex PCR. TCRdb itself ran the multiplex PCR reads through MiXCR, one entry per CDR3 protein. Here the sample spans more than 300,000 distinct CDR3 sequences, about a sixth being singletons. Sequencing input: peripheral blood. The receptors derive from an adult woman with stable Graves' hyperthyroidism.

This clonotype was detected ten times or more. This chain uses TRBV2 with TRBJ2-7; TRBD2 matches 11 bases. Germline V gene data show CDR1 as SNHLY and CDR2 as FYNNEI. With 6 bases clipped from V and 6 bases from J, the junction kept 10 bases outside the gene matches. The length of the CDR3 is 15 residues. The CDR3 here is CASRMSLAGVTEQYF. The DNA for the CDR3 is TGTGCCAGCAGGATGTCACTAGCGGGAGTAACCGAGCAGTACTTC. Drawing the rest from reference TRBV2 and TRBJ2-7, the complete variable domain is EPEVTQTPSHQVTQMGQEVILRCVPISNHLYFYWYRQILGQKVEFLVSFYNNEISEKSEIFDDQFSVERPDGSNFTLKIRSTKLEDSAMYFCASRMSLAGVTEQYFGPGTRLTVT.

This clonotype was observed many times. V usage is TRBV29-1 and J usage is TRBJ2-7; D remains ambiguous. Germline V gene sequence: CDR1 SQVTM, CDR2 ANQGSEA. With 7 bases removed from V and 6 bases from J, the gap between germline ends came to 10 bases. This CDR3 comprises 10 residues. CDR3: CSALYVEQYF. CDR3 in DNA: TGCAGCGCCCTATACGTCGAGCAGTACTTC.

There are many counts of this clonotype. The chain combines TRBV20-1 with TRBJ1-6; D is ambiguous. Per the germline V gene, CDR1 is DFQATT and CDR2 is SNEGSKA (reference sequence). The V end was cut by 1 base, the J end by 10 bases, with 11 bases between. This CDR3 region has 13 residues. The CDR3 nucleotides are TGCAGTGCTAGAGCCCGGTCTTTATCACCCCTCCACTTT. Its translation: CSARARSLSPLHF.

This clonotype occurred many times. The J gene is TRBJ2-7, the V gene TRBV7-8; the match to TRBD2 covers 8 bases. In germline, CDR1 is SGHVS, CDR2 FQNEAQ. The ends lost 4 bases at V and 6 bases at J; junction bases unmatched: 5. CDR3 length equals 13 residues. CDR3 bases: TGTGCCAGCAGCTCGGGACTAGTTGCCGAGCAGTACTTC. This gives the protein CASSSGLVAEQYF.

CDR3 coding DNA: TGTGCCAGCAAGATACAGGGGAGCTACGAGCAGTACTTC. Protein product: CASKIQGSYEQYF. The V gene is TRBV18, the J gene TRBJ2-7; TRBD1 aligns across 7 bases. Germline V gene sequence: CDR1 KGHSH, CDR2 LQKENI. The CDR3 loop spans 13 amino acids. Germline trimming cut 8 bases from V and 3 bases from J; bases unmatched to any gene: 7.

The rearrangement links TRBV6-1 to TRBJ1-5; D is undetermined. Germline V gene sequence: CDR1 MNHNS, CDR2 SASEGT. V lost 7 bases and J lost 1, with 17 bases in between. The CDR3 is 16 residues long. The CDR3 reads CASTRPGGRSNQPQHF. The CDR3 DNA sequence: TGTGCCAGCACCCGACCGGGAGGTCGGAGCAATCAGCCCCAGCATTTT.

The chain couples TRBV2 to TRBJ1-2, with a tentative D call TRBD1 (5 bases). Trimming stripped 5 bases from V and 4 bases from J, with 20 bases between. This CDR3 has 16 amino acids. CDR1 SNHLY and CDR2 FYNNEI come from the germline V gene. As DNA, the CDR3 is TGTGCCAGCAGTTACGTCGCGTCCAGCGGGGGCTATGGCTACACCTTC. Amino acid sequence: CASSYVASSGGYGYTF.

Many counts were recorded for this clonotype. This chain links TRBV12-3 or TRBV12-4 with TRBJ1-5; D unresolved. This CDR3 comprises 13 residues. Trimming cost V 6 bases and J 4 bases, with 10 bases left between them. In DNA form, the CDR3 reads TGTGCCAGCAGCTCTTCACGGAATCAGCCCCAGCATTTT. Translation: CASSSSRNQPQHF.

The chain couples TRBV4-1 to TRBJ2-7; no reliable D call. Germline V gene lookup returns CDR1 MGHRA and CDR2 YSYEKL. The V end was cut by 2 bases, the J end by 4 bases, with 9 bases between. The CDR3 runs to 13 residues. The CDR3 loop is CASSQKHTYEQYF. The CDR3 DNA reads TGCGCCAGCAGCCAAAAACATACTTACGAGCAGTACTTC.

This clonotype was counted a few times. Compared with germline, one end of the junction differs, possibly owing to a read error. V gene TRBV19 combines with J gene TRBJ2-7, with D possibly being TRBD2 (6 bases). In germline, CDR1 is LNHDA, CDR2 SQIVND (reference sequence). The CDR3 runs to 18 residues. The CDR3 coding sequence is TGTGCCAGTAGTATCATTGGAGGGAGTAGCGGCACCCTCTACGTGCAGTACTTC. It translates to CASSIIGGSSGTLYVQYF.

This clonotype has a count of ten or more. This chain uses TRBV6-4 with TRBJ1-2, with 11 bases identical to TRBD1. The CDR3 runs 18 residues. Germline CDR1 and CDR2: MRHNA and SNTAGT. Unmatched junction bases numbered 13, after V lost 4 bases and J lost 3 bases. The CDR3 DNA is TGTGCCAGCAGTGTCTCCGGGACAGGGGGTTTTGGGGACTATGGCTACACCTTC. It codes for CASSVSGTGGFGDYGYTF.

The sample holds many counts of this clonotype. The chain links TRBV12-3 or TRBV12-4 to TRBJ1-2; D may be TRBD1 (6 bases). The CDR3 contains 13 residues. The V end lost 6 bases, the J end lost 8 bases, and 16 bases lay between the germline ends. The CDR3 DNA is TGTGCCAGCAGAATGACTCAGGGGACAGGCTACACCTTC. Protein: CASRMTQGTGYTF.

This clonotype was seen ten or more times. The chain combines TRBV20-1 with TRBJ2-7; tentatively, D is TRBD2 (5 bases). This CDR3 comprises 14 residues. Between the trimmed V and J ends, which lost 0 bases and 2 bases, there was a span of 11 bases. Germline loops: CDR1 DFQATT, CDR2 SNEGSKA (reference sequence). CDR3 DNA sequence: TGCAGTGCTAGAGACCAGACTACCGCCTACGAGCAGTACTTC. Translating gives CSARDQTTAYEQYF.

This clonotype appeared many times. The chain couples TRBV6-5 to TRBJ2-5; 16 bases agree with TRBD2. Trimming cost V 2 bases and J 4 bases; bases outside gene matches: 7. Germline assignment: CDR1 MNHEY and CDR2 SVGAGI. The CDR3 contains 18 residues. The CDR3 region is CASSYLGLAGGVGETQYF. CDR3 nucleotide sequence: TGTGCCAGCAGTTACCTGGGACTAGCGGGAGGGGTGGGAGAGACCCAGTACTTC.

Only a few counts were recorded for this clonotype. The genes are TRBV11-2 and TRBJ2-6; no definite D call. Germline V gene data show CDR1 as SGHAT and CDR2 as FQNNGV. V dropped 4 bases and J dropped 0 bases, with 13 bases sitting between them. The CDR3 covers 17 residues. The CDR3 DNA sequence: TGTGCCAGCAGCTATTATTCGGCAGGCTCTGGGGCCAACGTCCTGACTTTC. Protein: CASSYYSAGSGANVLTF.

A few counts support this clonotype. The J gene is TRBJ2-7, the V gene TRBV7-2; D is uncertain. From germline, CDR1 is SGHTA and CDR2 FQGNSA. There are 15 residues in the CDR3. The ends were cut back, 4 bases at V and 4 bases at J, with 17 bases in the middle. DNA of the CDR3: TGTGCCAGCAGCTCACCGACTCTCACTGGGTACGAGCAGTACTTC. Encoded protein: CASSSPTLTGYEQYF.

This clonotype came up many times. The rearrangement links TRBV28 to TRBJ2-5; a possible D gene is TRBD2 (6 bases). V was cut by 6 bases and J by 5 bases, with 22 bases left in between. The germline V gene encodes CDR1 MDHEN and CDR2 SYDVKM. The CDR3 spans 16 residues. The CDR3 nucleotides read TGTGCCAGCAGCATAGGAGCGGGCGGAGGGGCGGAGACCCAGTACTTC. Its protein product is CASSIGAGGGAETQYF. Full variable domain (outside the CDR3, taken from reference TRBV28 and TRBJ2-5): DVKVTQSSRYLVKRTGEKVFLECVQDMDHENMFWYRQDPGLGLRLIYFSYDVKMKEKGDIPEGYSVSREKKERFSLILESASTNQTSMYLCASSIGAGGGAETQYFGPGTRLLVL.

This clonotype was seen a handful of times. The gene calls are TRBV5-1 and TRBJ2-2; TRBD1 is a possible D gene (5 bases). Trimming removed 0 bases from V and 7 bases from J, with 13 bases in between. The CDR3 sequence is 15 residues long. In germline, CDR1 is SGHRS, CDR2 YFSETQ. The CDR3 coding sequence is TGCGCCAGCAGCTTGGCAGGGAATTCGGGCGGGGAGCTGTTTTTT. Translating gives CASSLAGNSGGELFF.

This clonotype was picked up many times. This sequence joins TRBV20-1 and TRBJ2-5; 7 nucleotides match TRBD2. Germline lookup yields CDR1 DFQATT and CDR2 SNEGSKA (reference sequence). Trimming at V came to 6 bases and at J to 2 bases, leaving 15 bases not matched to a gene. The length of the CDR3 is 16 residues. The CDR3 reads CSAAPQVAGLQETQYF. CDR3 bases: TGCAGTGCGGCCCCCCAGGTAGCGGGCCTTCAAGAGACCCAGTACTTC.

This clonotype showed up just a few times. A read error may be the cause here, since a much bigger clone is one base away. DNA of the CDR3: TGTGTCAGCAGCTTAGCGAGATCCGCCGAGGGAGAGACCCAGTACTTC. It yields the protein CVSSLARSAEGETQYF. The J gene is TRBJ2-5, the V gene TRBV7-9, with D perhaps matching TRBD2 (5 bases). CDR3 size: 16 residues. CDR1 SEHNR and CDR2 FQNEAQ come from the germline V gene (reference sequence).

This clonotype was recorded many times. V and J are TRBV12-3 or TRBV12-4 and TRBJ2-2; D call uncertain. This CDR3 contains 15 residues. V was shortened by 5 bases and J by 2 bases, with 12 bases between the two germline ends. In DNA, the CDR3 is TGTGCCAGCAGTACCCCCTTACCCAACACCGGGGAGCTGTTTTTT. It yields the protein CASSTPLPNTGELFF.

This clonotype was found many times. The chain uses TRBV2 and TRBJ1-1, with a tentative D call TRBD1 (5 bases). Deletions cut 6 bases from V and 5 bases from J, with 10 bases between. The germline CDR1 and CDR2 sequences are SNHLY and FYNNEI. The CDR3 has 12 residues. CDR3 DNA: TGTGCCAGCAGCAGGGAGGGGACTGAAGCTTTCTTT. Translation: CASSREGTEAFF.

The chain uses TRBV7-2 and TRBJ1-3; TRBD1 might be the D (5 bases). V lost 1 base, J lost 0 bases, and 13 bases lay in between. CDR1 SGHTA and CDR2 FQGNSA come from the germline V gene. There are 17 residues in the CDR3. The CDR3 region is CASSLDAQAISGNTIYF. Here the CDR3 DNA reads TGTGCCAGCAGCTTAGACGCACAGGCGATCTCTGGAAACACCATATATTTT.

This clonotype was seen at least ten times. The V call is TRBV6-1, the J call TRBJ2-2; D gene unclear. Per the germline V gene, CDR1 is MNHNS and CDR2 is SASEGT. This CDR3 spans 11 amino acids. The germline V and J ends were trimmed by 4 bases and 4 bases, with 1 base remaining between them. The CDR3 nucleotides read TGTGCCAGCAGTGGCACCGGGGAGCTGTTTTTT. Its translation: CASSGTGELFF.

This clonotype was picked up many times. V gene TRBV27 combines with J gene TRBJ2-7, with D perhaps assigned TRBD1 or TRBD2 (5 bases each). Looked up from germline, CDR1 is MNHEY and CDR2 is SMNVEV (reference sequence). V lost 5 bases, J lost 1 base, and 15 bases lay in between. This CDR3 region has 15 residues. This CDR3 reads CASSPRDAKSYEQYF. The CDR3 nucleotides are TGTGCCAGCAGTCCCCGGGACGCTAAGTCCTACGAGCAGTACTTC.

This clonotype was observed many times. The CDR3 loop reads CASSPGDRDRGPMNTEAFF. The CDR3 DNA reads as TGTGCCAGCAGCCCCGGCGACCGGGACAGGGGTCCCATGAACACTGAAGCTTTCTTT. The chain employs TRBV11-1 and TRBJ1-1, with 10 bases aligning to TRBD1. Per germline, CDR1 SGHAT and CDR2 FQDESV (reference sequence). The CDR3 extends over 19 amino acids. The junction had 15 bases not matched to a gene; V was cut back by 5 bases and J by 0 bases.

This clonotype was counted many times. The J gene is TRBJ2-2, the V gene TRBV29-1; D is uncertain. Trimming removed 4 bases from V and 1 base from J, with 10 bases in between. This CDR3 has 14 amino acids. Germline loops: CDR1 SQVTM, CDR2 ANQGSEA. The CDR3 region has the DNA TGCAGCGTTGTGGACCTGAGGAACACCGGGGAGCTGTTTTTT. Its protein is CSVVDLRNTGELFF.

In its sample, this clonotype was seen a few times. Given a much more abundant clone one base away, this may be a read error. The V gene is TRBV12-3 or TRBV12-4, the J gene TRBJ2-2; possibly TRBD2 for D (5 bases). The CDR3 consists of 12 residues. Here the CDR3 reads CASRAFTGELCF. CDR3 sequence (DNA): TGTGCCAGCAGGGCCTTCACCGGGGAGCTGTGTTTT.

There are many counts of this clonotype. The chain employs TRBV29-1 and TRBJ1-1; D unclear. The germline V gene has CDR1 SQVTM and CDR2 ANQGSEA. The CDR3 covers 12 residues. The V gene lost 6 bases and the J gene lost 3 bases, with 11 bases spanning the gap. CDR3 coding DNA: TGCAGCGTCGCGGCGGGTTACACTGAAGCTTTCTTT. Amino acids: CSVAAGYTEAFF. The full variable domain, its missing parts supplied by reference TRBV29-1 and TRBJ1-1, is SAVISQKPSRDICQRGTSLTIQCQVDSQVTMMFWYRQQPGQSLTLIATANQGSEATYESGFVIDKFPISRPNLTFSTLTVSNMSPEDSSIYLCSVAAGYTEAFFGQGTRLTVV.

This clonotype was seen at least ten times. The chain employs TRBV10-3 and TRBJ2-5; the D is unclear. With 4 bases removed from V and 3 bases from J, the gap between germline ends came to 12 bases. Per the germline V gene, CDR1 is ENHRY and CDR2 is SYGVKD. CDR3 size: 14 residues. In DNA form, the CDR3 reads TGTGCCATCAGTGGAGACGGAGTAAAAGAGACCCAGTACTTC. Amino acid sequence: CAISGDGVKETQYF.

CDR3 nucleotides: TGTGCCAGCTCACCACCGTCAGCGGGGACAACCTACGAGCAGTACTTC. Protein product: CASSPPSAGTTYEQYF. The chain carries TRBV18 and TRBJ2-7; possibly TRBD2 for D (7 bases). Trimming pared 0 bases from V and 2 bases from J, leaving 14 bases between. This CDR3 contains 16 residues. Looked up from germline, CDR1 is KGHSH and CDR2 is LQKENI.

The table lists this clonotype with many counts. The chain carries TRBV19 and TRBJ2-5; 9 nucleotides match TRBD1. Germline V gives CDR1 LNHDA, CDR2 SQIVND (reference sequence). This CDR3 region has 17 residues. V trimming: 3 bases; J trimming: 7 bases; junction bases outside the gene matches: 15. The CDR3 coding sequence is TGTGCCAGTAGTATGACCAGGGGGACAGGGCCTAGGTGGACCCAGTACTTC. Translation: CASSMTRGTGPRWTQYF.